Listed below are T cell receptor beta chains from one sample, sequenced in a study of Graves' ophthalmopathy and Graves' hyperthyroidism. TCRdb called the multiplex PCR reads again in MiXCR, with one record for every CDR3 protein. The data show 52,000 or so distinct CDR3 sequences, around 50% seen once. The sequencing input was peripheral blood. Source of these receptors: an adult woman with Graves' ophthalmopathy. The CDR3 runs from the conserved cysteine through the conserved F or W. A D gene is named only where the DNA matches it firmly. Clone size appears in some rows only: once, few, many, or a class for an expanded clone.

clone_size,cdr3_length,j_call,v_call,d_call,cdr3_aa,cdr3_nt
-,14,TRBJ2-7,TRBV20-1,TRBD2,CSASQTSGSYEQYF,TGCAGTGCTAGCCAGACTAGCGGGAGCTACGAGCAGTACTTC
-,13,TRBJ2-7,TRBV20-1,TRBD2,CSAREQAGHEQYF,TGCAGTGCTAGAGAACAAGCGGGACACGAGCAGTACTTC
many,14,TRBJ2-6,TRBV14,-,CASSQDIWANVLTF,TGTGCCAGCAGCCAAGATATATGGGCCAACGTCCTGACTTTC
-,14,TRBJ2-1,TRBV7-9,TRBD2,CASSPEASGNEQFF,TGTGCCAGCAGCCCAGAGGCTAGCGGAAATGAGCAGTTCTTC
few,14,TRBJ2-6,TRBV9,-,CASSVGTGANVLTF,TGTGCCAGCAGCGTAGGGACTGGGGCCAACGTCCTGACTTTC
many,13,TRBJ2-5,TRBV4-1,-,CASSQEGKETQYF,TGCGCCAGCAGCCAAGAGGGTAAGGAGACCCAGTACTTC
many,19,TRBJ2-7,TRBV4-1,TRBD1,CASSQAGTGGNHFSYEQYF,TGCGCCAGCAGCCAAGCAGGGACAGGGGGTAACCATTTCTCCTACGAGCAGTACTTC
-,12,TRBJ2-5,TRBV20-1,TRBD1,CSASSRQGTQYF,TGCAGTGCTAGTTCCAGACAGGGCACCCAGTACTTC
-,15,TRBJ1-6,TRBV2,-,CASSEDRRANSPLHF,TGTGCCAGCAGTGAAGATCGCAGGGCAAATTCACCCCTCCACTTT
-,10,TRBJ2-5,TRBV7-6,-,CAPRQETQYF,TGTGCCCCCCGCCAAGAGACCCAGTACTTC
-,15,TRBJ2-7,TRBV7-2,TRBD2,CASSSGTSGSYEQYF,TGTGCCAGCAGTTCCGGGACTAGCGGGAGCTACGAGCAGTACTTC
many,14,TRBJ2-1,TRBV7-2,TRBD1,CASSRDRGRGEQFF,TGTGCCAGCAGCCGGGACAGGGGGAGGGGTGAGCAGTTCTTC
-,13,TRBJ2-1,TRBV20-1,TRBD2,CSASQTSGRRRFF,TGCAGTGCTAGCCAGACTAGCGGGAGAAGGCGGTTCTTC
many,15,TRBJ2-5,TRBV11-3,TRBD1,CASSSRDSKQETQYF,TGTGCCAGCAGCTCCCGGGACAGCAAACAAGAGACCCAGTACTTC
many,15,TRBJ2-2,TRBV28,TRBD2,CATAASGTNTGELFF,TGTGCCACAGCGGCTAGCGGGACGAACACCGGGGAGCTGTTTTTT
-,16,TRBJ2-2,TRBV7-2,-,CASSLVPRFITRELFF,TGTGCCAGCAGCTTGGTGCCTAGGTTCATCACCCGGGAGCTGTTTTTT
many,17,TRBJ2-6,TRBV28,TRBD1,CASTATYRGTGANVLTF,TGTGCCAGCACCGCGACCTACAGGGGCACTGGGGCCAACGTCCTGACTTTC
-,14,TRBJ1-2,TRBV19,-,CASSSGGISYGYTF,TGTGCCAGTAGCTCTGGGGGAATTTCCTATGGCTACACCTTC
-,16,TRBJ2-1,TRBV20-1,TRBD1,CSAEGTGGGWKHEQFF,TGCAGTGCGGAAGGGACAGGGGGTGGTTGGAAACATGAGCAGTTCTTC
many,17,TRBJ2-7,TRBV20-1,TRBD2,CSASPVLAGAFGYEQYF,TGCAGTGCTAGTCCCGTTCTAGCGGGAGCTTTTGGCTACGAGCAGTACTTC
-,14,TRBJ1-4,TRBV25-1,-,CASSKGATNEKLFF,TGTGCCAGCAGCAAAGGGGCAACTAATGAAAAACTGTTTTTT
-,18,TRBJ2-6,TRBV5-4,TRBD1,CASSLEGDSSSGANVLTF,TGTGCCAGCAGCTTGGAGGGGGACAGCTCCTCTGGGGCCAACGTCCTGACTTTC